This T cell receptor (beta chain) was identified in a study of neurological immune-mediated disorders. This clonotype appeared many times. Its antigen remains unidentified. TCRdb reprocessed the 5' RACE reads via MiXCR and lists one record per CDR3 protein. The table includes more than 45,000 distinct CDR3 sequences, less than 5% detected once. V lost 0 bases to trimming and J lost 6 bases, with 21 bases between them. CDR3 length: 18 residues. Germline CDR1 reads ENHRY; CDR2 reads SYGVKD. Source material was 2 million unsorted PBMCs, stored at -80 °C in RNAlater. Whole-study findings and limits: Association of the multiple sclerosis repertoire cluster with clinical or MRI features was not observed for any feature. Multiple sclerosis was found to have the least TCR clonal expansion, below healthy controls, and HTLV-1-associated myelopathy the most.

V usage is TRBV10-3 and J usage is TRBJ2-1; D is unclear. The sequence was obtained from a man in his fifties with multiple sclerosis. Sequencing was done on a sample of PBMCs. CDR3 nucleotides: TGTGCCATCAGTGAGTCGGTCGTAGGGCAGAGGATAGGCAATGAGCAGTTCTTC. Protein: CAISESVVGQRIGNEQFF.